This TCR beta chain was observed in a study of cytomegalovirus exposure and HLA in healthy donors. Study overall: Drawn from HLA-typed donors, 80 million to 100 million unique TCRs were held in an early data release. Study conclusions and caveats: When a later analysis compared HLA-associated TCR beta chains with equally common others, the HLA-associated chains turned out to be more clonally expanded and to have lower generation probabilities. A previous analysis found most TCR beta V segments productive roughly 90% or roughly 30% of the time.

A multiplex PCR was run with 60 Vbeta primers and 13 Jbeta primers. Sequenced by immunoSEQ multiplex PCR; TCRdb stores in-frame clones only, minus some. The table shows 200,000 to 250,000 clones, with around 86% occurring only once. In the case of this clone: Its antigen is as yet unknown.

V was cut by 4 bases and J by 0 bases, with 13 bases left in between. The CDR3 has 15 amino acids. The germline CDR1 and CDR2 sequences are WNHNN and SYGVQD (reference sequence). This clonotype was sampled from a woman between 50 and 59 years old in good health and CMV-seropositive. V and J are TRBV10-1 and TRBJ2-7; weak D call: TRBD1 (5 bases). The sample comprised PBMCs. Written as DNA, the CDR3 is TGCGCCAGCAGTGTCCCCCGGACATACTCCTACGAGCAGTACTTC. This codes for CASSVPRTYSYEQYF.